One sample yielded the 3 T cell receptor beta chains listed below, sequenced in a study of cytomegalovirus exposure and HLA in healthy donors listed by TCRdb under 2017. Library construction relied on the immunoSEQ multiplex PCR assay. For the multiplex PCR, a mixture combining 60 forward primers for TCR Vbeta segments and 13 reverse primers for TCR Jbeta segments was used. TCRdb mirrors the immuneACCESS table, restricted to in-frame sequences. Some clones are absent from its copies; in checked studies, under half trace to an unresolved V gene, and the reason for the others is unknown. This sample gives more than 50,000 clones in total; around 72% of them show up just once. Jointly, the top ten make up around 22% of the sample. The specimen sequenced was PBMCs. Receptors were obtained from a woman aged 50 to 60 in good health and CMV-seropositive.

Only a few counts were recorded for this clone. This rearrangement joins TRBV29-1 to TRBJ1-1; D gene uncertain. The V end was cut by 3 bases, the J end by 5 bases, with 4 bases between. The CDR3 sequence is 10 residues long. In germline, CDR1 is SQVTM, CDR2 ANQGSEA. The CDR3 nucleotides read TGCAGCGTTGATGAGACTGAAGCTTTCTTT. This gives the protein CSVDETEAFF.

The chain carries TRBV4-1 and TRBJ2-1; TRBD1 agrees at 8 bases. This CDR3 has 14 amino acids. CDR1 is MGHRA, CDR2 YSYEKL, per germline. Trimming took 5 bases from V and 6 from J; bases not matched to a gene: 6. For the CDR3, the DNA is TGCGCCAGCAGCGCAGACAGGGGTCTCAATGAGCAGTTCTTC. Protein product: CASSADRGLNEQFF.

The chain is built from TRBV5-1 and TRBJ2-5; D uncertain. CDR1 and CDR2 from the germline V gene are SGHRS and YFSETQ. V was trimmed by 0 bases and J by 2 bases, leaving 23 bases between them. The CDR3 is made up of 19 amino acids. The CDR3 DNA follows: TGCGCCAGCAGCTTGGATTTAGTCATGGTACGTCCCGTTCAAGAGACCCAGTACTTC. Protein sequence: CASSLDLVMVRPVQETQYF.